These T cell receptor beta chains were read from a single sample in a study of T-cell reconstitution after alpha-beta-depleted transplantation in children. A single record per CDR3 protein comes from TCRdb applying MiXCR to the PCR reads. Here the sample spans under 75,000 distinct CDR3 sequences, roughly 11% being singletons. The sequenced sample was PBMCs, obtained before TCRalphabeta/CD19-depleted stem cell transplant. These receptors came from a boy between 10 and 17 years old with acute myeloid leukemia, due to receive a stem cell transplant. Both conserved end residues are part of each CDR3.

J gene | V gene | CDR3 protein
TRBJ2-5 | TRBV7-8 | CASSYKGGETQYF
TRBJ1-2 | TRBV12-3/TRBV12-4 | CASSQSPPAGYTF
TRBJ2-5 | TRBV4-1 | CASSQGRTAQETQYF
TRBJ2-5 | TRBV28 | CASSSPDAEETQYF
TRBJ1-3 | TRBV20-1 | CSARDKARWAGNTIYF
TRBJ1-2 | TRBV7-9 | CASSLGAGDGDGYTF
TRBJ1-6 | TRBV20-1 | CSARGHRDTPLHF
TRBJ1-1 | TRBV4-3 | CASSGGGGQDTEAFF
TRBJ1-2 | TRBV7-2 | CATARDSTLYGYTF
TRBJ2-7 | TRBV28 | CASSFQNHRGEQYF
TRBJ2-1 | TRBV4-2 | CASSQDRNSYNEQFF
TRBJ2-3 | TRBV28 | CASSLLLGGGTDTQYF
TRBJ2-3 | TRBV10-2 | CASTRDRDPDTQYF
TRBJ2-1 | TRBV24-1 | CATSVPGQGRFF
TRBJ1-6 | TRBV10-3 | CAIKGTGGSPLHF
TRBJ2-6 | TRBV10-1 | CASSESLGSGANVLTF
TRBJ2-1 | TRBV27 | CASIRKGYDNEQFF
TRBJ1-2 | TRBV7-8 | CASSQGAKDYGYTF
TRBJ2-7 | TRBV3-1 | CASSQTGGILHEQYF
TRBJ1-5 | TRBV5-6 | CASSTGTYDQPQHF
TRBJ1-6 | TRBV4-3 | CASSQEPGGSLHF
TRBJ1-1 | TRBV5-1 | CASSLKAGSSAEAFF
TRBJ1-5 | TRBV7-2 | CASSLWDSNQPQHF
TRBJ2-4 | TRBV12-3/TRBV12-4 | CASSLGQFLAKNIQYF
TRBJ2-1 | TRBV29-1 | CSVPLAGAPGEQFF
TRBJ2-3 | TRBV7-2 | CASSLVVSTDTQYF
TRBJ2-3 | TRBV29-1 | CSVSSGRALDTQYF
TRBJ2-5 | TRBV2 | CASCEGLQETQYF
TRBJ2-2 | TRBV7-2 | CASSGWTRAGELFF
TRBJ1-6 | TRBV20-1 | CSAPGQGASPLHF
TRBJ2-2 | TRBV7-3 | CASSPTNLAGIANTGELFF
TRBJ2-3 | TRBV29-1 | CSVGTGITDTQYF
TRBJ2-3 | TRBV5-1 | CASSLNRDFTTDTQYF
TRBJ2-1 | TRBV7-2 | CASSLASTLRSYNEQFF
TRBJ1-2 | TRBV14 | CASSRWDSLSHYGYTF
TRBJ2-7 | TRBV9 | CASSVDGGADEQYF
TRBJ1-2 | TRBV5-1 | CASSPYPATDQLYGYTF